This passage covers 10 T cell receptor beta chains from one sample sequenced in a study of blood T cell repertoires in COVID-19. Assay: immunoSEQ multiplex PCR; the TCRdb copy retains only in-frame clones and omits some. The sample carries 250,000 to 300,000 clones, 65% to 85% recorded once. Source material: PBMCs or T cells enriched from blood (not recorded which). These receptors were taken from a man aged 50 to 59 who had recovered from COVID-19.

The chain recombines TRBV11-3 with TRBJ2-1, with D maybe TRBD2 (6 bases). Germline lookup yields CDR1 SGHNT and CDR2 YENEEA. The CDR3 totals 13 residues. Between the trimmed V and J ends, which lost 11 bases and 0 bases, there was a span of 11 bases. The DNA for the CDR3 is TGTGCCTGTACGCGGGGCTCCTACAATGAGCAGTTCTTC. Amino acids: CACTRGSYNEQFF.

The chain recombines TRBV6-6 with TRBJ2-7, with no clear D. Between the trimmed V and J ends, which lost 6 bases and 3 bases, there was a span of 12 bases. Germline V gene sequence: CDR1 MNHNY, CDR2 SVGAGI (reference sequence). The CDR3 extends over 13 amino acids. The CDR3 reads CASSHDSDYEQYF. In nucleotides, the CDR3 is TGTGCCAGCAGCCACGACTCGGACTACGAGCAGTACTTC.

The CDR3 sequence: CATSRVWSTSGETQYF. For the CDR3, the DNA is TGTGCCACCAGCAGAGTATGGAGCACTAGCGGAGAGACCCAGTACTTC. The genes are TRBV15 and TRBJ2-5; TRBD2 matches 8 bases. The CDR3 covers 16 residues. Trimming cost V 1 base and J 4 bases; bases outside gene matches: 8. Germline CDR1 reads LNHNV; CDR2 reads YYDKDF (reference sequence).

The J gene is TRBJ2-5, the V gene TRBV2, with TRBD2 as a possible D gene (5 bases). The V and J ends lost 5 bases and 0 bases respectively, with 7 bases between them. Germline V lookup: CDR1 SNHLY, CDR2 FYNNEI. The length of the CDR3 is 13 residues. The CDR3 sequence is CASSPGNQETQYF. Written as DNA, the CDR3 is TGTGCCAGCAGTCCGGGGAACCAAGAGACCCAGTACTTC.

The chain couples TRBV18 to TRBJ1-2; D unresolved. The CDR3 is 14 residues long. The V gene lost 0 bases and the J gene lost 3 bases, with 8 bases spanning the gap. Germline V lookup: CDR1 KGHSH, CDR2 LQKENI. CDR3 sequence reads: CASSPPGRDYGYTF. CDR3 nucleotides: TGTGCCAGCTCACCACCGGGGAGGGACTATGGCTACACCTTC.

This clone appeared a few times. This rearrangement joins TRBV7-9 to TRBJ1-2; a possible D gene is TRBD1 (6 bases). Trimming left V 5 bases short and J 6 bases short, with 25 bases between. From germline, CDR1 is SEHNR and CDR2 FQNEAQ (reference sequence). This CDR3 is 17 amino acids long. The CDR3 region has the DNA TGTGCCAGCAGCCCCCCATATGACAGGACGAGGGGGAATGGCTACACCTTC. Its translation is CASSPPYDRTRGNGYTF.

The chain joins TRBV5-4 to TRBJ1-2; D is perhaps TRBD1 (5 bases). This CDR3 has 15 amino acids. Germline CDR1 reads SGHNT; CDR2 reads YYREEE (reference sequence). Trimming left V 0 bases short and J 8 bases short, with 17 bases between. CDR3 region: CASSLALSGERGYTF. CDR3 nucleotide sequence: TGTGCCAGCAGCTTGGCCTTATCGGGGGAGAGAGGCTACACCTTC.

J is TRBJ2-3 and V is TRBV19; 12 positions agree with TRBD2. J lost 3 bases, V lost 6 bases, and 10 bases had no gene match. Germline lookup yields CDR1 LNHDA and CDR2 SQIVND (reference sequence). The CDR3 length is 17 residues. CDR3 in amino acids: CASRPRLAGALTDTQYF. CDR3 coding DNA: TGTGCCAGTAGGCCCAGACTAGCGGGGGCCCTGACAGATACGCAGTATTTT.

This sequence joins TRBV10-3 and TRBJ2-2; 10 nucleotides line up with TRBD2. V was clipped by 3 bases and J by 6 bases; unmatched bases: 10. Germline V gene lookup returns CDR1 ENHRY and CDR2 SYGVKD. The CDR3 covers 17 residues. CDR3 region: CAISDLLAGFRAGELFF. The CDR3 nucleotides are TGTGCCATCAGTGACTTACTAGCGGGATTCCGGGCCGGGGAGCTGTTTTTT.

The chain employs TRBV25-1 and TRBJ2-4, with a weak D call TRBD1 (6 bases). The CDR3 is 14 residues long. The germline gives CDR1 MGHDK, CDR2 SYGVNS. The V and J ends lost 7 bases and 5 bases respectively, with 15 bases between them. CDR3 bases: TGTGCCAGCAAAACAACAGGGAAGGAAAACATTCAGTACTTC. Translated, it gives CASKTTGKENIQYF.